Below are 26 T cell receptor beta chains sequenced from a single sample in a study of T cells in Graves' hyperthyroidism and ophthalmopathy (dated by TCRdb to about 2019). Library preparation was by multiplex PCR. The run used an Illumina HiSeq 2000. The TCR beta CDR3 regions were amplified from the RNA transcripts. The first round of RT-PCR for the TCR CDR3 was performed with the HTBI primer set and the Qiagen OneStep RT-PCR kit. TCRdb cleaned the public reads at Q25 with fastp, built clones with MiXCR and kept in-frame beta chains. Duplicate CDR3 protein sequences are folded into a single record with the most common DNA and genes. This sample is represented by over 120,000 distinct CDR3 sequences; approximately 20% of them were singletons. The top ten hold roughly 71% of the sample. Specimen: blood. Receptor source: a woman aged 45-65 years with Graves' hyperthyroidism that later progressed to Graves' ophthalmopathy.

This clonotype was counted many times. The chain recombines TRBV6-1 with TRBJ2-3, with D perhaps matching TRBD1 or TRBD2 (5 bases each). The V gene's germline CDR1 is MNHNS and CDR2 SASEGT. With 10 bases removed from V and 3 bases from J, the gap between germline ends came to 14 bases. CDR3 length: 13 residues. The CDR3 region is CATRDPVTDTQYF. CDR3 sequence (DNA): TGTGCCACCCGGGACCCCGTAACAGATACGCAGTATTTT.

This clonotype appeared many times. The genes are TRBV7-6 and TRBJ2-7; 10 bases are shared with TRBD2. This CDR3 contains 14 residues. Germline CDR1 SGHVS, CDR2 FNYEAQ. V gave up 1 base and J gave up 7 bases; unmatched junction bases: 4. The CDR3 nucleotides are TGTGCCAGCAGCTTAGTGGGGACTAGCGATGAGCAGTACTTC. This gives the protein CASSLVGTSDEQYF. The whole variable domain, remainder taken from reference TRBV7-6 and TRBJ2-7, is GAGVSQSPRYKVTKRGQDVALRCDPISGHVSLYWYRQALGQGPEFLTYFNYEAQQDKSGLPNDRFSAERPEGSISTLTIQRTEQRDSAMYRCASSLVGTSDEQYFGPGTRLTVT.

This clonotype came up a few times. The J gene is TRBJ2-3, the V gene TRBV3-1; D may correspond to TRBD1 or TRBD2 (5 bases each). Germline V gene sequence: CDR1 LGHDT, CDR2 YNNKEL (reference sequence). The CDR3 has 14 residues. V gave up 2 bases and J gave up 5 bases, with 11 bases separating them. CDR3 region: CASSQNGAGDTQYF. CDR3 nucleotides: TGTGCCAGCAGCCAAAATGGGGCGGGAGATACGCAGTATTTT.

The rearrangement uses TRBV5-1 and TRBJ2-7; tentatively, D is TRBD1 or TRBD2 (6 bases each). Germline V lookup: CDR1 SGHRS, CDR2 YFSETQ. The CDR3 has 14 residues. The ends were cut back, 0 bases at V and 3 bases at J, with 10 bases in the middle. The CDR3 sequence is CASSLAGAGYEQYF. As DNA, the CDR3 is TGCGCCAGCAGCTTGGCGGGGGCAGGCTACGAGCAGTACTTC.

This clonotype has a count of ten or more. This chain connects TRBV2 to TRBJ1-2; 8 bases line up with TRBD1. Germline V gene sequence: CDR1 SNHLY, CDR2 FYNNEI. With 4 bases clipped from V and 8 bases from J, the junction kept 6 bases outside the gene matches. There are 13 residues in the CDR3. In nucleotides, the CDR3 is TGTGCCAGCAGTGGTACAGGGGGTCGGGGCTACACCTTC. It specifies CASSGTGGRGYTF.

Regarding this clonotype: This could be a read error, since a much larger clone is one nucleotide away. The chain combines TRBV11-2 with TRBJ1-3, with 7 bases lining up with TRBD1. The V gene end was trimmed by 8 bases and the J gene end by 3 bases; junction bases not matched to a gene: 13. The V gene's germline CDR1 is SGHAT and CDR2 FQNNGV. The CDR3 is made up of 16 amino acids. The CDR3 protein is CASGPPATGHGNTIYF. For the CDR3, the DNA is TGTGCCAGCGGCCCACCGGCGACAGGGCATGGAAACACCATATATTTT. The whole variable domain, filled in from reference TRBV11-2 and TRBJ1-3, reads EAGVAQSPRYKIIEKRQSVAFWCNPISGHATLYWYQQILGQGPKLLIQFQNNGVVDDSQLPKDRFSAERLKGVDSTLKIQPAKLEDSAVYLCASGPPATGHGNTIYFGEGSWLTVV.

The chain links TRBV2 to TRBJ1-4, with D possibly matching TRBD1 (6 bases). Germline V CDR1 and CDR2: SNHLY, FYNNEI. Trimming took 5 bases from V and 3 from J, leaving 10 bases between them. The CDR3 has 14 residues. CDR3 nucleotides: TGTGCCAGCAGTTACAGGGTGCCTAATGAAAAACTGTTTTTT. Protein: CASSYRVPNEKLFF. Full variable domain (rest looked up from reference TRBV2 and TRBJ1-4): EPEVTQTPSHQVTQMGQEVILRCVPISNHLYFYWYRQILGQKVEFLVSFYNNEISEKSEIFDDQFSVERPDGSNFTLKIRSTKLEDSAMYFCASSYRVPNEKLFFGSGTQLSVL.

This clonotype has at least ten counts. The chain links TRBV28 to TRBJ1-5, with D possibly being TRBD1 (5 bases). Trimming shortened V by 2 bases and J by 5 bases, and 13 bases separated the two germline ends. CDR1 and CDR2 from the germline V gene are MDHEN and SYDVKM. The CDR3 has 15 residues. As DNA, the CDR3 is TGTGCCAGCAGTTTAGGGGCAGGGTACCATCAGCCCCAGCATTTT. Protein sequence: CASSLGAGYHQPQHF.

The rearrangement joins TRBV3-1 to TRBJ1-2, with D possibly TRBD1 on 6 matching bases. In germline, CDR1 is LGHDT, CDR2 YNNKEL (reference sequence). The CDR3 runs to 16 residues. Trimming pared 1 base from V and 5 bases from J, leaving 17 bases between. The CDR3 nucleotides read TGTGCCAGCAGCCAAGGATCGGGGGGCGCAGGATATGGCTACACCTTC. This translates into CASSQGSGGAGYGYTF. Complete variable domain (other parts from reference TRBV3-1 and TRBJ1-2): DTAVSQTPKYLVTQMGNDKSIKCEQNLGHDTMYWYKQDSKKFLKIMFSYNNKELIINETVPNRFSPKSPDKAHLNLHINSLELGDSAVYFCASSQGSGGAGYGYTFGSGTRLTVV.

V and J are TRBV2 and TRBJ2-2, with D unclear. V lost 6 bases and J 7 bases, leaving 9 bases between the germline ends. The germline V gene has CDR1 SNHLY and CDR2 FYNNEI. The CDR3 totals 12 residues. CDR3 nucleotides: TGTGCCAGCAGGAGACCTCTCGGGGAGCTGTTTTTT. Amino acid sequence: CASRRPLGELFF.

V is TRBV4-1 and J is TRBJ1-2; D gene unclear. In germline, CDR1 is MGHRA, CDR2 YSYEKL. V shed 1 base and J shed 8 bases, with 17 bases lying between them. CDR3 size: 15 residues. The CDR3 is CASSQVGGKIGGYTF. CDR3 nucleotides: TGCGCCAGCAGCCAAGTCGGAGGGAAAATTGGGGGCTACACCTTC.

A word on this clonotype: Compared with germline, one end of the junction differs, possibly owing to a read error. The rearrangement links TRBV30 to TRBJ1-1, with D possibly being TRBD1 (6 bases). CDR1 is GTSNPN and CDR2 is SVGIG in the germline V gene (reference sequence). The CDR3 is 13 residues long. CDR3: CAWSGFGDTGAFF. The CDR3 DNA is TGTGCCTGGAGTGGGTTCGGGGACACTGGAGCTTTCTTT.

This clonotype was recorded at least ten times. The chain joins TRBV20-1 to TRBJ1-1, with no clear D. The CDR3 contains 14 residues. Looked up from germline, CDR1 is DFQATT and CDR2 is SNEGSKA (reference sequence). V was shortened by 3 bases and J by 1 base, with 12 bases between the two germline ends. CDR3 sequence (DNA): TGCAGTGCTAGTCGGCGCGGTGGGAACACTGAAGCTTTCTTT. Protein: CSASRRGGNTEAFF.

This clonotype showed up many times. The chain carries TRBV20-1 and TRBJ1-2; TRBD1 aligns across 8 bases. From germline, CDR1 is DFQATT and CDR2 SNEGSKA (reference sequence). J lost 8 bases, V lost 5 bases, and 10 bases had no gene match. This CDR3 is 13 amino acids long. Here the CDR3 reads CSAVFQGAGGYTF. CDR3 coding DNA: TGCAGTGCTGTCTTTCAGGGGGCGGGAGGCTACACCTTC.

This chain links TRBV10-2 with TRBJ2-7; 7 positions match TRBD2. Trimming removed 8 bases from V and 4 bases from J; junction bases left unmatched: 11. The germline CDR1 and CDR2 sequences are WSHSY and SAAADI. The CDR3 has 14 amino acids. The CDR3 region is CASRGGAAVYEQYF. As DNA, the CDR3 is TGCGCCAGCCGGGGAGGGGCGGCGGTGTACGAGCAGTACTTC.

In this sample, this clonotype turned up many times. The rearrangement joins TRBV2 to TRBJ1-1; D call uncertain. Trimming stripped 2 bases from V and 5 bases from J, with 15 bases between. In germline, CDR1 is SNHLY, CDR2 FYNNEI. CDR3 size: 15 residues. The CDR3 DNA follows: TGTGCCAGCAGTGAAACGCCAGGCGTAGAGACTGAAGCTTTCTTT. As protein: CASSETPGVETEAFF.

This clonotype appeared many times. This chain connects TRBV7-8 to TRBJ2-3, with D tentatively TRBD2 (5 bases). With 1 base removed from V and 8 bases from J, the gap between germline ends came to 7 bases. The germline CDR1 and CDR2 sequences are SGHVS and FQNEAQ. This CDR3 has 12 residues. Here the CDR3 DNA reads TGTGCCAGCAGCTTAGGACGGGGTACGCAGTATTTT. Encoded protein: CASSLGRGTQYF.

This clonotype was counted many times. The genes are TRBV20-1 and TRBJ1-2; TRBD1 matches at 11 bases. The CDR3 totals 15 residues. Per the germline V gene, CDR1 is DFQATT and CDR2 is SNEGSKA (reference sequence). The V segment lost 2 bases and the J segment 5 bases; nucleotides outside the gene matches: 7. DNA of the CDR3: TGCAGTGCTAGAAATCAGGGACAGGGGGGGTATGGCTACACCTTC. It specifies CSARNQGQGGYGYTF.

At least ten counts were recorded for this clonotype. The rearrangement links TRBV5-1 to TRBJ2-1; 7 nucleotides match TRBD2. The CDR3 contains 13 residues. CDR1 is SGHRS, CDR2 YFSETQ, per germline. The trim removed 3 bases at V and 4 bases at J, leaving 1 base unmatched. The CDR3 loop is CASSSGLYNEQFF. As DNA, the CDR3 is TGCGCCAGCAGCTCGGGACTATACAATGAGCAGTTCTTC.

The chain recombines TRBV14 with TRBJ2-4; either TRBD1 or TRBD2 may supply D (5 bases each). Trimming removed 0 bases at V and 7 bases at J, with 10 bases between. The CDR3 is 14 amino acids. Germline V lookup: CDR1 SGHDN, CDR2 FVKESK. CDR3 DNA sequence: TGTGCCAGCAGCCAAGATGTGGGGGTTAACATTCAGTACTTC. It is translated as CASSQDVGVNIQYF.

The chain carries TRBV24-1 and TRBJ2-7, with 8 positions matching TRBD1. CDR1 is KGHDR and CDR2 is SFDVKD in the germline V gene. V shed 7 bases, J shed 4 bases, and the junction held 5 bases outside the gene matches. The CDR3 spans 13 residues. The CDR3 sequence: CATRETGDYEQYF. CDR3 sequence (DNA): TGTGCCACCAGGGAGACAGGGGATTACGAGCAGTACTTC.

This clonotype was observed at least ten times. The chain combines TRBV5-6 with TRBJ2-7, with 16 bases identical to TRBD2. Per the germline V gene, CDR1 is SGHDT and CDR2 is YYEEEE. The V gene end was trimmed by 2 bases and the J gene end by 7 bases; junction bases not matched to a gene: 3. CDR3 length equals 15 residues. CDR3 sequence: CASSFTGLAGGEQYF. In DNA form, the CDR3 reads TGTGCCAGCAGCTTTACGGGACTAGCGGGGGGGGAGCAGTACTTC.

This clonotype was found many times. This chain connects TRBV20-1 to TRBJ2-1; 10 nucleotides align to TRBD2. Germline trimming cut 2 bases from V and 7 bases from J; bases unmatched to any gene: 8. The CDR3 runs 15 residues. The germline V gene encodes CDR1 DFQATT and CDR2 SNEGSKA (reference sequence). The CDR3, as DNA: TGCAGTGCTAGATTCATCGGTAGCGGGAGGAATGAGCAGTTCTTC. Its translation: CSARFIGSGRNEQFF.

This clonotype was detected ten times or more. The chain links TRBV11-2 to TRBJ2-1; D is possibly TRBD2 (6 bases). The CDR3 is 14 residues long. Trimming removed 3 bases from V and 5 bases from J, with 11 bases in between. Germline CDR1 is SGHAT and CDR2 is FQNNGV. CDR3 sequence reads: CASSLWRGDNEQFF. CDR3 nucleotides: TGTGCCAGCAGCTTGTGGCGGGGAGACAATGAGCAGTTCTTC.

In its sample, this clonotype was seen many times. The chain links TRBV7-8 to TRBJ1-5; 7 nucleotides agree with TRBD1. The germline V gene encodes CDR1 SGHVS and CDR2 FQNEAQ. This CDR3 has 15 amino acids. Unmatched junction bases numbered 9, after V lost 5 bases and J lost 5 bases. The CDR3 sequence: CASSPMGQLYQPQHF. Here the CDR3 DNA reads TGTGCCAGCAGCCCTATGGGACAGCTGTATCAGCCCCAGCATTTT.

This clonotype was seen ten or more times. This sequence joins TRBV3-1 and TRBJ2-3; D call uncertain. The CDR3 loop spans 16 amino acids. Trimming removed 3 bases from V and 4 bases from J, with 17 bases in between. Germline V lookup: CDR1 LGHDT, CDR2 YNNKEL (reference sequence). The CDR3 sequence: CASSQRPDLMADTQYF. The CDR3, as DNA: TGTGCCAGCAGCCAGCGCCCCGACTTGATGGCAGATACGCAGTATTTT.